This is a list of T cell receptor beta chains from one sample in a study of blood T cell repertoires in COVID-19. The protocol was immunoSEQ multiplex PCR, while the TCRdb copy is restricted to in-frame clones and leaves out a portion. The sample lists 150,000 to 200,000 clones; roughly 85% were seen once. The sequenced sample was peripheral blood. These receptors came from a man between 60 and 75 years old with acute or convalescent COVID-19. Both conserved end residues are trimmed from each CDR3. Clone size, where shown, is once, few, many, or a class for clones that have expanded.

V	size	J	CDR3
TRBV9	.	TRBJ2-1	ASSPQGGGSSYNEQF
TRBV6-5	.	TRBJ1-2	ASSDSDRAGYT
TRBV3-1/TRBV3-2	.	TRBJ2-1	ASSQDLGRGPNEQF
TRBV4-2	.	TRBJ2-7	ASSPEWQGLGVNEQY
TRBV6-5	once	TRBJ2-2	ASSYSGRATGELF
TRBV2	.	TRBJ2-2	ASRLRRDWTNTGELF
TRBV7-2	.	TRBJ2-3	ASSLGGGSTGGWADTQY
TRBV11-1	.	TRBJ2-2	ASRRGRAGGELF
TRBV5-1	.	TRBJ2-7	ASSTLPSGSYEQY
TRBV28	.	TRBJ2-1	ASSLIGASGYNEQF
TRBV9	.	TRBJ2-7	ASSPGGSSYEQY
TRBV28	.	TRBJ1-5	ASRVGKVGNQPQH
TRBV5-1	.	TRBJ1-1	ASSLGGRADTEAF
TRBV4-2	.	TRBJ1-2	ASSQGDRGYYGYT
TRBV27	.	TRBJ1-2	ASSSLDSYGYT
TRBV28	.	TRBJ1-1	ASRELQGGTEAF
TRBV28	.	TRBJ1-1	ASTWGPVGNTEAF
TRBV25-1	few	TRBJ2-5	ASSEPDRAETQY